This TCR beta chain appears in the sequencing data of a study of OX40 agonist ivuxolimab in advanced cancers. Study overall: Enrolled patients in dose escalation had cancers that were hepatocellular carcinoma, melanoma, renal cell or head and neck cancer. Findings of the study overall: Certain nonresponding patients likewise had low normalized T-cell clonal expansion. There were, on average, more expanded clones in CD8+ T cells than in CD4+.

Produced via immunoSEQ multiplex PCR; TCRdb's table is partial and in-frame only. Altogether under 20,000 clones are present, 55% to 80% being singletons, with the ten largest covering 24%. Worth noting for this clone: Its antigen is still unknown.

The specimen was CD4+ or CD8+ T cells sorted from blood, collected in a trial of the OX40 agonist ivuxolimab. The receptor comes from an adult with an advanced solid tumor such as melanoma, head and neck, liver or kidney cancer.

The DNA for the CDR3 is TGTGCCAGCAGCTACGGGGGCCTCCGGTTGACAGATACGCAGTATTTT. Protein product: CASSYGGLRLTDTQYF. The chain has TRBV28 and TRBJ2-3; perhaps D is TRBD1 or TRBD2 (6 bases each). Trimming removed 6 bases at V and 3 bases at J, with 19 bases between. Germline values: CDR1 MDHEN, CDR2 SYDVKM. This CDR3 has 16 amino acids.